The 5 T cell receptor beta chains below all came from one sample that was sequenced in a study of early T cells in non-severe SARS-CoV-2 infection. Each CDR3 protein gets one entry after TCRdb re-called the 5' RACE reads with MiXCR. The repertoire consists of roughly 100,000 distinct CDR3 sequences, with about 12% occurring once and the leading ten covering approximately 2.3%. Material for sequencing was whole blood. Receptors originate from an adult who was a healthcare worker with PCR-confirmed SARS-CoV-2 infection or an uninfected control (not recorded which).

This chain uses TRBV21-1 with TRBJ2-2; TRBD1, as called in the table, went unchecked against the DNA. TRBV21-1 is a listed pseudogene. This CDR3 is built from 16 residues. The CDR3 loop is CASSKGTVPGAGELFF. The CDR3 nucleotides read TGTGCCAGCAGCAAAGGGACAGTACCCGGGGCCGGGGAGCTGTTTTTT.

This clonotype was seen at least ten times. The gene calls are TRBV7-2 and TRBJ1-6; no definite D call. V was trimmed by 6 bases and J by 5 bases, leaving 14 bases between them. CDR1 SGHTA and CDR2 FQGNSA come from the germline V gene. CDR3 size: 15 residues. CDR3 bases: TGTGCCAGCAGTACCGGTGGGGTTGATAATTCACCCCTCCACTTT. This gives the protein CASSTGGVDNSPLHF.

In this sample, this clonotype turned up a few times. The chain links TRBV29-1 to TRBJ1-2, with D possibly matching TRBD1 (5 bases). This CDR3 has 11 amino acids. The V gene's germline CDR1 is SQVTM and CDR2 ANQGSEA. Trimming removed 6 bases at V and 8 bases at J, with 13 bases between. CDR3 nucleotide sequence: TGCAGCGTCGACAGCGGTCGGGGCTACACCTTC. This encodes CSVDSGRGYTF.

This clonotype occurred a few times. The chain is built from TRBV7-2 and TRBJ2-3; D possibly corresponds to TRBD2 (5 bases). Trimming took 6 bases from V and 3 from J, leaving 16 bases between them. Germline lookup yields CDR1 SGHTA and CDR2 FQGNSA. This CDR3 comprises 15 residues. CDR3: CASRGPGWRTDTQYF. Here the CDR3 DNA reads TGTGCCAGCAGGGGTCCCGGATGGAGGACAGATACGCAGTATTTT.

This clonotype has just a few counts. This chain joins TRBV10-1 and TRBJ2-2, with 13 bases lining up with TRBD2. The CDR3 consists of 16 residues. With 3 bases clipped from V and 8 bases from J, the junction kept 6 bases outside the gene matches. Germline CDR1 is WNHNN and CDR2 is SYGVQD (reference sequence). The CDR3 DNA follows: TGCGCCAGCAGTGACCGTGGACTAGCGGGAGCAGGGGAGCTGTTTTTT. Translating gives CASSDRGLAGAGELFF.